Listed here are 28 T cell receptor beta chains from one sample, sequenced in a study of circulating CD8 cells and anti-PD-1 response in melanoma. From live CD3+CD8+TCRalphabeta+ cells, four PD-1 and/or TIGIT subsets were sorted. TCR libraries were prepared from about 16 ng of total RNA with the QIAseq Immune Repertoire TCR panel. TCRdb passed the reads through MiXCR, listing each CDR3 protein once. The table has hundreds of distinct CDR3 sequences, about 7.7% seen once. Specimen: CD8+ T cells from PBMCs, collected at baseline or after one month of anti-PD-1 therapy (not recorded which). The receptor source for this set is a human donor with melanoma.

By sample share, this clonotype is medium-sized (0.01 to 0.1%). This CDR3 is CASSPPRRLMSNEQFF. CDR3 coding DNA: TGTGCCAGCTCACCACCGAGGCGACTAATGTCAAATGAGCAGTTCTTC. The V gene is TRBV18, the J gene TRBJ2-1; maybe TRBD2 (5 bases). The CDR3 sequence is 16 residues long. Trimming shortened V by 0 bases and J by 7 bases, and 16 bases separated the two germline ends. CDR1 is KGHSH and CDR2 is LQKENI in the germline V gene.

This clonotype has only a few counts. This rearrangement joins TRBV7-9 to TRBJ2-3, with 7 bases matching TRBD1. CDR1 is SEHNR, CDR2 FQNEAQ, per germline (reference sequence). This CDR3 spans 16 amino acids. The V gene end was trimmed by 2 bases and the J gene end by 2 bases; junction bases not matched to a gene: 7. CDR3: CASSLNRDRVTDTQYF. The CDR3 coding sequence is TGTGCCAGCAGCTTAAACCGGGACAGAGTCACAGATACGCAGTATTTT.

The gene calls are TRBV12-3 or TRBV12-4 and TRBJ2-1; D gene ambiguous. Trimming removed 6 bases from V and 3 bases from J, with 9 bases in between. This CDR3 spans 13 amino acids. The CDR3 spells CASRAASYNEQFF. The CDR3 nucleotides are TGTGCCAGCAGAGCCGCGAGCTACAATGAGCAGTTCTTC.

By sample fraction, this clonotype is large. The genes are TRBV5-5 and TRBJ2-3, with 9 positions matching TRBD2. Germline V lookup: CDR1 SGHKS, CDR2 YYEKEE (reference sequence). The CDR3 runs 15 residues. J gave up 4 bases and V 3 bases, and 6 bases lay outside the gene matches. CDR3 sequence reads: CASSSWRGGPDTQYF. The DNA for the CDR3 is TGTGCCAGCAGCTCCTGGCGGGGGGGCCCAGATACGCAGTATTTT.

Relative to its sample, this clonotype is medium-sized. CDR3 nucleotides: TGCAGTGCTAGTTGGATCCGACAGGGTGCCGGGAATGAGCAGTTCTTC. Residues: CSASWIRQGAGNEQFF. V usage is TRBV20-1 and J usage is TRBJ2-1; TRBD1 agrees at 7 bases. With 3 bases clipped from V and 7 bases from J, the junction kept 15 bases outside the gene matches. CDR1 and CDR2 (germline): DFQATT, SNEGSKA (reference sequence). CDR3 length equals 16 residues.

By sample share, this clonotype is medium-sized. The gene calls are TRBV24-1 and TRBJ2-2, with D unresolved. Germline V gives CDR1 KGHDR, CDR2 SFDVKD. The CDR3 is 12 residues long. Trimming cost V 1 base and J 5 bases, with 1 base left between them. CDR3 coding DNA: TGTGCCACCAGTGATTTTACCGGGGAGCTGTTTTTT. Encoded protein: CATSDFTGELFF.

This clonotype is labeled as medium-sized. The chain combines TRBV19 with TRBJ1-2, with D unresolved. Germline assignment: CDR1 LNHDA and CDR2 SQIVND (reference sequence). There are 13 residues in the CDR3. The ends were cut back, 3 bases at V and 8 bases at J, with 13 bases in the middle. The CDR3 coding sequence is TGTGCCAGTAGTATCGGACGGGTCGGGGGCTACACCTTC. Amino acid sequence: CASSIGRVGGYTF.

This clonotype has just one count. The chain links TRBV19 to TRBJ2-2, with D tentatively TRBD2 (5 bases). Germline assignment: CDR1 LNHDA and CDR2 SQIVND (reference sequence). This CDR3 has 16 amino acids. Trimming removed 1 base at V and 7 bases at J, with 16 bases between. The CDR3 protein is CASSIAGSPDGGELFF. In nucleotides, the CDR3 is TGTGCCAGTAGTATAGCGGGATCCCCAGACGGCGGGGAGCTGTTTTTT. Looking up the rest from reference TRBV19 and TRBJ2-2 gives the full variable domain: DGGITQSPKYLFRKEGQNVTLSCEQNLNHDAMYWYRQDPGQGLRLIYYSQIVNDFQKGDIAEGYSVSREKKESFPLTVTSAQKNPTAFYLCASSIAGSPDGGELFFGEGSRLTVL.

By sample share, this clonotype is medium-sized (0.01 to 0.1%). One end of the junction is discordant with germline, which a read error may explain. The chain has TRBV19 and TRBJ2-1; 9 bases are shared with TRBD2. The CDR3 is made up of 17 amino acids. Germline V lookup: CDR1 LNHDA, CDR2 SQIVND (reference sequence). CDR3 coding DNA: TGTGCCAGTAGTATAGACGAGCGGGGGGACTCCCACAATGAGCAGTTCTTC. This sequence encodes CASSIDERGDSHNEQFF. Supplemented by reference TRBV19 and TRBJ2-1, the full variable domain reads DGGITQSPKYLFRKEGQNVTLSCEQNLNHDAMYWYRQDPGQGLRLIYYSQIVNDFQKGDIAEGYSVSREKKESFPLTVTSAQKNPTAFYLCASSIDERGDSHNEQFFGPGTRLTVL.

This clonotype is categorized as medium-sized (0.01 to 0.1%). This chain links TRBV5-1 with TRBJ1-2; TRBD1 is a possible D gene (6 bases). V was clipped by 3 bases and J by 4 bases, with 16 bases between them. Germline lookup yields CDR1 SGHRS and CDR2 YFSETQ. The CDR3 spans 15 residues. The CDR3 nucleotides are TGCGCCAGCAGCTGGAGTGAACGGACAGTCTATGGCTACACCTTC. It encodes CASSWSERTVYGYTF.

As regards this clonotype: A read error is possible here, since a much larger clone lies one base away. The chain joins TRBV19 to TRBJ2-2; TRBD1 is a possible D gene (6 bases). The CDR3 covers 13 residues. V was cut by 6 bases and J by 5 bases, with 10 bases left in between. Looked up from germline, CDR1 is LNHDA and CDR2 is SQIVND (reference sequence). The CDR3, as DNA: TGTGCCAGTAGCTGCAGGGGTACCGGGGAGCTGTTTTTT. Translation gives CASSCRGTGELFF.

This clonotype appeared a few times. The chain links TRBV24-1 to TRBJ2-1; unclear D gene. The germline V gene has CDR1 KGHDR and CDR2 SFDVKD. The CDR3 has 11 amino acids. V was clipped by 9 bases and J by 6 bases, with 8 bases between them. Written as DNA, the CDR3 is TGTGCCACCGAGTATGGCAATGAGCAGTTCTTC. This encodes CATEYGNEQFF.

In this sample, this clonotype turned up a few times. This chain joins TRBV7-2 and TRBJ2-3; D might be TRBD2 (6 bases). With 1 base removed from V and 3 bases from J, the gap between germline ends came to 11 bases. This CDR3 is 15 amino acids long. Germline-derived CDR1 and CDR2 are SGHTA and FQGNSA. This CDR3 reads CASSLGGGGTDTQYF. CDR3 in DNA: TGTGCCAGCAGCTTAGGGGGAGGTGGAACAGATACGCAGTATTTT.

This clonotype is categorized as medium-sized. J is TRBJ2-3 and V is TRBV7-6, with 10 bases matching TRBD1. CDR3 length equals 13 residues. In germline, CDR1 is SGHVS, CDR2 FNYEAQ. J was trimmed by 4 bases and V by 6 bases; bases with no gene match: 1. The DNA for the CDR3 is TGTGCCAGCAGAGGACAGGGGGCAGATACGCAGTATTTT. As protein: CASRGQGADTQYF.

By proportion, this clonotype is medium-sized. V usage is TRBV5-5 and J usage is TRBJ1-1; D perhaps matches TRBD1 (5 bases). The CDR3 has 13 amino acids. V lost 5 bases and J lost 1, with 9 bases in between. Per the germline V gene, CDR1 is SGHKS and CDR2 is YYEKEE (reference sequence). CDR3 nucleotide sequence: TGTGCCAGCAGGACAGCCAAGAACACTGAAGCTTTCTTT. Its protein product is CASRTAKNTEAFF.

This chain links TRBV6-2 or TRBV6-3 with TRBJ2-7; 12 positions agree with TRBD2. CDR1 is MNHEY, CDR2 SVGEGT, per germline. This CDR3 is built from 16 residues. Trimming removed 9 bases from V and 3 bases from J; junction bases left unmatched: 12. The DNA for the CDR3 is TGTGCCAGTTCGCAGGATCCGGGACTAGCGGGCTACGAGCAGTACTTC. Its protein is CASSQDPGLAGYEQYF.

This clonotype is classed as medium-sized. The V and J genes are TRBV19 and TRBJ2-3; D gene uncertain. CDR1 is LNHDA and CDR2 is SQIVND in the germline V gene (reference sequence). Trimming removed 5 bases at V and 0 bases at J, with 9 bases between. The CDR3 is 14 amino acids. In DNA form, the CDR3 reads TGTGCCAGTAGTCCGGACGGGAGCACAGATACGCAGTATTTT. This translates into CASSPDGSTDTQYF.

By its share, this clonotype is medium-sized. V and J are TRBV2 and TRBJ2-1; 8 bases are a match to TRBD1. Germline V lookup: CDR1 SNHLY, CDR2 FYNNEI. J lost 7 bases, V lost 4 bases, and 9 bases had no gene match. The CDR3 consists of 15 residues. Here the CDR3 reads CASSVVGQGKNEQFF. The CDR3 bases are TGTGCCAGCAGTGTAGTCGGACAGGGCAAAAATGAGCAGTTCTTC.

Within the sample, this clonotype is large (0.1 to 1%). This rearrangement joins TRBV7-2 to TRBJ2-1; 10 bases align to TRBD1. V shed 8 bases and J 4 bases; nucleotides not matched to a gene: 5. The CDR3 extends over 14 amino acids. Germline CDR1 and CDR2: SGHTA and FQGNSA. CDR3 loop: CASVPGQGYNEQFF. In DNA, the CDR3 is TGTGCCAGCGTCCCGGGACAGGGGTACAATGAGCAGTTCTTC.

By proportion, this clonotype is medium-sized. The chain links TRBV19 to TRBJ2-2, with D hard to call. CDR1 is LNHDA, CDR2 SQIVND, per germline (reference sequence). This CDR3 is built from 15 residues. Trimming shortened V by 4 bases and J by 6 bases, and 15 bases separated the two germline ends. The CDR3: CASSNPAVAAGELFF. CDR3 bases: TGTGCCAGTAGTAATCCGGCAGTCGCGGCCGGGGAGCTGTTTTTT. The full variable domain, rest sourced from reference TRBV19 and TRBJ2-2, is DGGITQSPKYLFRKEGQNVTLSCEQNLNHDAMYWYRQDPGQGLRLIYYSQIVNDFQKGDIAEGYSVSREKKESFPLTVTSAQKNPTAFYLCASSNPAVAAGELFFGEGSRLTVL.

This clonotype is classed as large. In nucleotides, the CDR3 is TGCAGCGCCCGTCAGTCCGGGGAGCTGTTTTTT. Translation gives CSARQSGELFF. The rearrangement uses TRBV29-1 and TRBJ2-2; no definite D call. The CDR3 covers 11 residues. Germline V gives CDR1 SQVTM, CDR2 ANQGSEA. V lost 7 bases and J lost 6, with 9 bases in between.

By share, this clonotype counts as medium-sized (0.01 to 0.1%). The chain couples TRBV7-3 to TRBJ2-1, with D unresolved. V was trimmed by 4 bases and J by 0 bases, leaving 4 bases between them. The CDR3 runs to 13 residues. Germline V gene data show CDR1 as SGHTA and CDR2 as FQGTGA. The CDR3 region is CASSYSSYNEQFF. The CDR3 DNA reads TGTGCCAGCAGCTACAGCTCCTACAATGAGCAGTTCTTC.

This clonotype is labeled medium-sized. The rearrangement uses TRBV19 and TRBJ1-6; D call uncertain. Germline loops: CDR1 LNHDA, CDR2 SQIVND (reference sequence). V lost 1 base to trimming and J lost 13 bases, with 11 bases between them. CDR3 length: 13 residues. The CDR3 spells CASSIVSRSPLHF. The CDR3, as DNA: TGTGCCAGTAGTATAGTATCCAGGAGTCCCCTCCACTTT.

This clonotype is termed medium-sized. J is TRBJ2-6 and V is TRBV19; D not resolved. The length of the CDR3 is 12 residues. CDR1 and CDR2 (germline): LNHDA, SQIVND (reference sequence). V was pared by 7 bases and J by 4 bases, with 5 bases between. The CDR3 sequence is CASNEGANVLTF. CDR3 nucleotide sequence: TGTGCCAGTAACGAGGGGGCCAACGTCCTGACTTTC. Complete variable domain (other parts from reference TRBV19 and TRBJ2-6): DGGITQSPKYLFRKEGQNVTLSCEQNLNHDAMYWYRQDPGQGLRLIYYSQIVNDFQKGDIAEGYSVSREKKESFPLTVTSAQKNPTAFYLCASNEGANVLTFGAGSRLTVL.

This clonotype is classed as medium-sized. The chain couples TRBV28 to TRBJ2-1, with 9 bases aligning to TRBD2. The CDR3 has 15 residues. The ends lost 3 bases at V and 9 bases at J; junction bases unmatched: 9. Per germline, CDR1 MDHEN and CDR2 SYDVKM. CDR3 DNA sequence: TGTGCCAGCAGTTTCCCCGGGACTAGCCAATGTGAGCAGTTCTTC. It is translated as CASSFPGTSQCEQFF.

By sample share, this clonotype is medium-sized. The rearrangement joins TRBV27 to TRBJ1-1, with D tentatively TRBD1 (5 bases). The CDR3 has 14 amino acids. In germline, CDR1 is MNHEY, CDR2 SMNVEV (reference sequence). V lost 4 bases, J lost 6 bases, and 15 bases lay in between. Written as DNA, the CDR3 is TGTGCCAGCAGTTCCCACCCCGCGGGGGCTGAAGCTTTCTTT. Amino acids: CASSSHPAGAEAFF.

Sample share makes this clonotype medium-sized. The CDR3 DNA sequence: TGTGCCAGCAGCTCACAGGAATCTCAGAACTATGGCTACACCTTC. Translating it yields CASSSQESQNYGYTF. J is TRBJ1-2 and V is TRBV5-6; D may be TRBD1 (5 bases). Trimming left V 3 bases short and J 2 bases short, with 14 bases between. CDR1 and CDR2 from the germline V gene are SGHDT and YYEEEE. This CDR3 is built from 15 residues.

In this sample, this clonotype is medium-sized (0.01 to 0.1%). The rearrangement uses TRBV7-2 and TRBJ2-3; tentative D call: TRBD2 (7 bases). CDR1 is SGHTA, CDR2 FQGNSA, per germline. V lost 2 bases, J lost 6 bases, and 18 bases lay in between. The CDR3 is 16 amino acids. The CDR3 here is CASSLMSGGGSDTQYF. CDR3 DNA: TGTGCCAGCAGCTTAATGTCGGGGGGCGGCAGCGATACGCAGTATTTT.